This T cell receptor beta chain emerged from a study of graft-versus-host responses after intestinal transplantation. Overall study: Recipients had multivisceral, liver-intestinal, or isolated intestinal transplants. Anti-thymocyte globulin was used for induction in all recipients, who then took tacrolimus and steroids for approximately three years.

Generated by immunoSEQ multiplex PCR, the TCRdb table keeps only in-frame clones and is missing some. The sample records roughly 99,000 clones, about 82% being singletons. V lost 0 bases and J 1 base, leaving 4 bases between the germline ends. The CDR3 loop spans 15 amino acids. Germline V gene sequence: CDR1 LGHNA, CDR2 YNFKEQ. The specimen was PBMCs, collected 255 days after intestinal transplant. This sequence was found in a human patient who received an intestinal transplant, so some T cells may come from the graft donor. This chain connects TRBV4-2 to TRBJ2-6; D is ambiguous. The CDR3 reads CASSQERSGANVLTF. In DNA, the CDR3 is TGTGCCAGCAGCCAAGAACGGTCTGGGGCCAACGTCCTGACTTTC.